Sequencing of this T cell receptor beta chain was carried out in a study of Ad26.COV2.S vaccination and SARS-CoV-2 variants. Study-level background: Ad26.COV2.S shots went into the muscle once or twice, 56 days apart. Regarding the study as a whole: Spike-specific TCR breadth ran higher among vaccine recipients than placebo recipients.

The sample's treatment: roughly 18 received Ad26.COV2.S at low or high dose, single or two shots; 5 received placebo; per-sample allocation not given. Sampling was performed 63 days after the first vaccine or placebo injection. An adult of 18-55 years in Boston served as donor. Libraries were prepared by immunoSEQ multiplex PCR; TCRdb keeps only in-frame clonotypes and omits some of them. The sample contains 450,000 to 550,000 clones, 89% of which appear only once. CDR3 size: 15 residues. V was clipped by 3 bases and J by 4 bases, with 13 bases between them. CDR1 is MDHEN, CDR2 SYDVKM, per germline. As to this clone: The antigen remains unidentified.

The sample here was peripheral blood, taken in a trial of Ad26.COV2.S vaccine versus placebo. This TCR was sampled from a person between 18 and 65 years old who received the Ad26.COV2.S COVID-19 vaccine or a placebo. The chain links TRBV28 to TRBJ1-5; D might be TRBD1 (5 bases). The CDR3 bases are TGTGCCAGCAGTTTCCCCCAGGACATAAATCAGCCCCAGCATTTT. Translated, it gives CASSFPQDINQPQHF.